In this sample, the clone carrying this T cell receptor beta chain turned up a few times. Its antigen is not known. The TCRbeta library was prepared with unique molecular identifiers. A single record per CDR3 protein comes from TCRdb applying MiXCR to the PCR reads. The sample records roughly 790,000 distinct CDR3 sequences, roughly 15% being singletons. The CDR3 sequence is 14 residues long. With V trimmed by 7 bases and J by 5 bases, 11 bases remained unmatched. The V gene's germline CDR1 is ENHRY and CDR2 SYGVKD. This sample stems from a study of T-cell reconstitution after alpha-beta-depleted transplantation in children. The study's findings and limits: Newly produced T cells mostly accounted for T-cell counts and diversity one year post-transplant.

The V gene is TRBV10-3, the J gene TRBJ2-7; 7 bases map to TRBD1. The sample in question was PBMCs, mostly from graft donor cells, obtained 360 days after TCRalphabeta/CD19-depleted stem cell transplant. The sequence was collected from a male patient aged 10-17 years who had a stem cell transplant for acute lymphoblastic leukemia, so the T cells may come from the graft donor. The CDR3 loop reads CAITEDRPPHEQYF. The CDR3 DNA sequence: TGTGCCATCACCGAGGACAGGCCTCCGCACGAGCAGTACTTC.